Listed below are T cell receptor beta chains from one sample, sequenced in a study of blood T cell repertoires in COVID-19. Using immunoSEQ multiplex PCR, the repertoire was profiled, and TCRdb retains in-frame clones only, with some absent. The table shows a few hundred thousand clones, with around 80% occurring only once. Sequenced: peripheral blood. Source of these receptors: a man aged 60-69 years with acute or convalescent COVID-19. CDR3s include the opening cysteine and the closing phenylalanine or tryptophan. D genes are given only for firm matches. Clone size appears in some rows only: once, few, many, or a class for an expanded clone.

TRBJ2-2 TRBV2 . . CASRFQRTGELFF TGTGCCAGCAGGTTCCAGAGGACCGGGGAGCTGTTTTTT
TRBJ1-4 TRBV14 TRBD1 . CASSPVGQGAEKLFF TGTGCCAGCAGCCCCGTGGGACAGGGGGCAGAAAAACTGTTTTTT
TRBJ2-1 TRBV10-1 . . CASSDIGGQNEQFF TGCGCCAGCAGTGATATCGGGGGGCAAAATGAGCAGTTCTTC
TRBJ2-7 TRBV9 TRBD1 . CASSARGTGPLEQYF TGTGCCAGCAGCGCCCGCGGGACAGGACCTCTCGAGCAGTACTTC
TRBJ1-4 TRBV27 TRBD1 . CASSDLGQANEKLFF TGTGCCAGCAGCGATCTAGGACAGGCTAATGAAAAACTGTTTTTT
TRBJ1-5 TRBV7-8 . once CASSLSPSNQPQHF TGTGCCAGCAGCTTATCTCCGTCCAATCAGCCCCAGCATTTT
TRBJ2-7 TRBV5-4 TRBD2 . CASSIGLAGSYEQYF TGTGCCAGCAGCATCGGACTAGCGGGGTCCTACGAGCAGTACTTC
TRBJ2-1 TRBV9 . . CASSPDSHNEQFF TGTGCCAGCAGCCCGGACAGTCACAATGAGCAGTTCTTC
TRBJ1-6 TRBV27 TRBD1 . CASRTGTGGFGNNSPLHF TGTGCCAGCCGTACCGGGACAGGGGGATTTGGGAATAATTCACCCCTCCACTTT
TRBJ2-3 TRBV10-3 TRBD2 . CAIGLAGAIMQYF TGTGCCATCGGGTTAGCGGGGGCAATAATGCAGTATTTT
TRBJ2-2 TRBV13 . . CASSLSLANTGELFF TGTGCCAGCAGCTTATCACTAGCGAACACCGGGGAGCTGTTTTTT
TRBJ2-3 TRBV27 . once CASSLFRGDSSTDTQYF TGTGCCAGCAGTTTATTCCGCGGGGATTCTAGCACAGATACGCAGTATTTT
TRBJ1-3 TRBV6-4 . few CASRAYIRESGNTIYF TGTGCCAGCAGAGCATACATCCGGGAATCTGGAAACACCATATATTTT
TRBJ2-1 TRBV7-6 . once CASSLARLNEQFF TGTGCCAGCAGCTTAGCGCGTCTCAATGAGCAGTTCTTC
TRBJ2-2 TRBV3-1/TRBV3-2 TRBD2 . CASSQDPRLAGVGTGELFF TGTGCCAGCAGCCAAGATCCCCGACTAGCGGGAGTGGGAACCGGGGAGCTGTTTTTT
TRBJ1-1 TRBV10-3 . . CAISLEVNTEAFF TGTGCCATCAGCCTGGAGGTGAACACTGAAGCTTTCTTT
TRBJ2-5 TRBV9 . . CASSPRLQETQYF TGTGCCAGCAGCCCCCGTCTCCAAGAGACCCAGTACTTC
TRBJ1-2 TRBV5-1 TRBD1 . CASSWTLSTGSTTRGDGYTF TGCGCCAGCAGCTGGACCCTCTCGACAGGGTCAACAACAAGAGGGGATGGCTACACCTTC
TRBJ2-5 TRBV12-3/TRBV12-4 TRBD1 . CASSGQGAETQYF TGTGCCAGCAGTGGCCAGGGGGCAGAGACCCAGTACTTC
TRBJ2-5 TRBV11-2 TRBD2 once CASSLEGLAGAWAQYF TGTGCCAGCAGCTTAGAGGGACTAGCGGGGGCTTGGGCCCAGTACTTC
TRBJ1-5 TRBV27 TRBD1 . CASSSSHGGQGLQPQHF TGTGCCAGCAGTTCCAGTCATGGGGGACAGGGCCTTCAGCCCCAGCATTTT
TRBJ2-7 TRBV29-1 . . CSVSSQPGGWEQYF TGCAGCGTTAGTTCCCAGCCCGGAGGTTGGGAGCAGTACTTC
TRBJ2-3 TRBV7-9 . . CASSLVSTDTQYF TGTGCCAGCAGCTTAGTCAGTACAGATACGCAGTATTTT
TRBJ2-1 TRBV4-3 . . CASSQDRTVHNEQFF TGCGCCAGCAGCCAAGACAGGACTGTTCACAATGAGCAGTTCTTC
TRBJ1-2 TRBV6-5 . . CASQTPEVYGYTF TGTGCCAGCCAGACTCCGGAGGTTTATGGCTACACCTTC
TRBJ2-1 TRBV15 . . CATSSDITGTHSYNEQFF TGTGCCACCAGCAGCGACATAACCGGGACTCACTCCTACAATGAGCAGTTCTTC
TRBJ2-3 TRBV5-1 TRBD2 . CASYTGLAGISDATDTQYF TGCGCCAGCTACACTGGACTAGCGGGCATCTCAGATGCCACAGATACGCAGTATTTT
TRBJ2-3 TRBV2 . . CASLYSGADTQYF TGTGCCAGTCTTTATTCCGGGGCAGATACGCAGTATTTT
TRBJ1-4 TRBV18 . . CASSRGANEKLFF TGTGCCAGCTCACGAGGTGCTAATGAAAAACTGTTTTTT
TRBJ2-7 TRBV11-2 TRBD1 . CASSLESSPSQGRTYEQYF TGTGCCAGCAGCTTAGAAAGCTCCCCATCACAGGGGCGAACCTACGAGCAGTACTTC
TRBJ2-7 TRBV9 . . CASSVAPGLTYEQYF TGTGCCAGCAGCGTAGCCCCGGGACTCACCTACGAGCAGTACTTC
TRBJ1-1 TRBV7-9 TRBD1 . CASSPGTGRTEAFF TGTGCCAGCAGCCCCGGGACAGGGAGGACTGAAGCTTTCTTT
TRBJ1-5 TRBV23-1 TRBD1 . CASSPGTGPRLSNQPQHF TGCGCCAGCAGTCCGGGGACAGGACCTCGACTTAGCAATCAGCCCCAGCATTTT
TRBJ2-7 TRBV18 TRBD2 . CASSLAGEGEQYF TGTGCCAGCTCTCTAGCGGGAGAAGGTGAGCAGTACTTC
TRBJ2-2 TRBV7-6 . . CASSPNTGELFF TGTGCCAGCAGCCCAAACACCGGGGAGCTGTTTTTT
TRBJ1-6 TRBV9 . . CASSVGGRDWYPLHF TGTGCCAGCAGCGTAGGGGGGAGGGACTGGTACCCTCTCCACTTT
TRBJ2-2 TRBV7-2 TRBD1 once CASSLAQGAGELFF TGTGCCAGCAGCTTAGCACAGGGGGCCGGGGAGCTGTTTTTT
TRBJ2-1 TRBV4-1 TRBD2 . CASSQEGLAGYPNEQFF TGCGCCAGCAGCCAAGAGGGTCTAGCGGGGTACCCCAATGAGCAGTTCTTC
TRBJ1-1 TRBV28 . few CASSLGGRGYTEAFF TGTGCCAGCAGTTTAGGCGGTAGGGGGTACACTGAAGCTTTCTTT
TRBJ2-2 TRBV9 TRBD1 . CASSATGANTGELFF TGTGCCAGCAGCGCGACAGGGGCAAACACCGGGGAGCTGTTTTTT
TRBJ2-3 TRBV5-1 . . CASSSTPKGADTQYF TGCGCCAGCAGCTCCACCCCGAAGGGGGCAGATACGCAGTATTTT
TRBJ2-7 TRBV2 TRBD1 . CASRGQAYEQYF TGTGCCAGCAGAGGACAGGCCTACGAGCAGTACTTC
TRBJ1-5 TRBV19 TRBD1 . CASSLTGGNQPQHF TGTGCCAGTAGCCTGACAGGGGGCAATCAGCCCCAGCATTTT
TRBJ1-5 TRBV6-5 . . CASRVRGNQPQHF TGTGCCAGCAGGGTCAGGGGCAATCAGCCCCAGCATTTT
TRBJ2-7 TRBV7-2 TRBD1 . CASTRDRGRYEQYF TGTGCCAGCACCCGGGACAGGGGGAGATACGAGCAGTACTTC
TRBJ2-7 TRBV12-5 TRBD1 . CASARTGGYEQYF TGTGCTAGTGCCAGGACAGGGGGCTACGAGCAGTACTTC
TRBJ2-4 TRBV6-1 . . CASSELGFKNIQYF TGTGCCAGCAGTGAACTCGGGTTCAAAAACATTCAGTACTTC
TRBJ1-5 TRBV19 . . CASSRQEYQPQHF TGTGCCAGCTCCAGACAGGAGTATCAGCCCCAGCATTTT
TRBJ1-1 TRBV11-2 . . CASSFGDTRDTEAFF TGTGCCAGCAGCTTCGGGGACACCCGAGACACTGAAGCTTTCTTT
TRBJ2-7 TRBV2 . . CASSERAGGPMEQYF TGTGCCAGCAGTGAAAGGGCAGGGGGGCCTATGGAGCAGTACTTC
TRBJ1-2 TRBV6-5 . . CASSEWAQNYGYTF TGTGCCAGCAGCGAGTGGGCACAGAACTATGGCTACACCTTC
TRBJ2-1 TRBV19 . . CASSIWRRGSYNEQFF TGTGCCAGTAGTATCTGGAGGCGGGGTTCCTACAATGAGCAGTTCTTC
TRBJ1-5 TRBV7-9 . . CASSLVAGNQPQHF TGTGCCAGCAGCTTAGTGGCAGGGAATCAGCCCCAGCATTTT
TRBJ2-2 TRBV27 TRBD1 . CASKEGQGFTGELFF TGTGCCAGCAAGGAGGGACAGGGCTTCACCGGGGAGCTGTTTTTT
TRBJ2-4 TRBV6-5 TRBD2 . CASTASGQSIQYF TGTGCCAGCACGGCTAGCGGGCAAAGCATTCAGTACTTC
TRBJ2-7 TRBV7-2 TRBD2 . CASSPNPGLAGSQYF TGTGCCAGCAGCCCAAATCCGGGACTAGCGGGATCGCAGTACTTC
TRBJ2-3 TRBV7-3 TRBD2 . CASSPTGTSGGGTDTQYF TGTGCCAGCAGCCCGACCGGGACTAGCGGAGGGGGAACAGATACGCAGTATTTT
TRBJ1-2 TRBV29-1 TRBD1 . CSVEQGAVGYTF TGCAGCGTTGAACAGGGGGCGGTTGGCTACACCTTC
TRBJ2-5 TRBV6-6 TRBD2 . CASKPGLVQETQYF TGTGCCAGCAAGCCGGGACTAGTCCAAGAGACCCAGTACTTC
TRBJ2-5 TRBV5-1 . . CASRAVLVMETQYF TGCGCCAGCAGAGCGGTACTTGTCATGGAGACCCAGTACTTC